These 16 T cell receptor beta chains came from one sample sequenced in a study of CD8 T cells in Susac syndrome. When the RNA was reverse transcribed, random hexamers were used with an input of 0.5 to 1 ug. Via MiXCR, TCRdb re-called the immunoSEQ multiplex PCR reads, giving one row per CDR3 protein. Among roughly 150,000 distinct CDR3 sequences listed, approximately 95% were seen once. The sequenced sample was CD4+ T cells from PBMCs. These receptors were taken from a human donor with Susac syndrome.

A few counts support this clonotype. The chain employs TRBV12-3 or TRBV12-4 and TRBJ2-5; D ambiguous. The CDR3 has 14 amino acids. Trimming took 4 bases from V and 5 from J, leaving 14 bases between them. CDR3 sequence (DNA): TGTGCCAGCAGTTATCCAGGCAGAAGCGAGACCCAGTACTTC. Its protein product is CASSYPGRSETQYF.

This sequence joins TRBV25-1 and TRBJ2-1, with 10 positions matching TRBD1. Per germline, CDR1 MGHDK and CDR2 SYGVNS. This CDR3 is 14 amino acids long. J gave up 4 bases and V 4 bases, and 1 base lay outside the gene matches. CDR3 sequence: CASSGTGGYNEQFF. The CDR3 nucleotides read TGTGCCAGCAGTGGGACAGGGGGTTACAATGAGCAGTTCTTC.

The CDR3 DNA follows: TGCGCCAGCAGCTTGGAGAGGGGTGGTAATGAGCAGTTCTTC. It translates to CASSLERGGNEQFF. The V and J genes are TRBV5-1 and TRBJ2-1, with D tentatively TRBD1 or TRBD2 (5 bases each). The CDR3 runs 14 residues. The germline V and J ends were trimmed by 0 bases and 7 bases, with 11 bases remaining between them. Germline lookup yields CDR1 SGHRS and CDR2 YFSETQ.

The chain employs TRBV7-2 and TRBJ1-2; 9 nucleotides agree with TRBD1. Germline CDR1 reads SGHTA; CDR2 reads FQGNSA. V gave up 2 bases and J gave up 4 bases; unmatched junction bases: 2. The CDR3 extends over 14 amino acids. The chain's CDR3 is CASSLQGQGYGYTF. DNA for the CDR3: TGTGCCAGCAGCTTACAGGGACAGGGCTATGGCTACACCTTC. Using reference TRBV7-2 and TRBJ1-2 for the parts outside the CDR3, the full variable domain is GAGVSQSPSNKVTEKGKDVELRCDPISGHTALYWYRQSLGQGLEFLIYFQGNSAPDKSGLPSDRFSAERTGGSVSTLTIQRTQQEDSAVYLCASSLQGQGYGYTFGSGTRLTVV.

The chain carries TRBV7-8 and TRBJ1-6; D is uncertain. Trimming took off 4 bases at V and 10 bases at J, with 14 bases between the two ends. The germline V gene has CDR1 SGHVS and CDR2 FQNEAQ. The CDR3 length is 14 residues. This chain's CDR3 is CASSYLEGTSPLHF. The CDR3, as DNA: TGTGCCAGCAGCTACCTAGAGGGTACCTCACCCCTCCACTTT.

V and J are TRBV20-1 and TRBJ2-2, with 10 positions matching TRBD2. Germline assignment: CDR1 DFQATT and CDR2 SNEGSKA (reference sequence). Trimming at V came to 1 base and at J to 6 bases, leaving 2 bases not matched to a gene. The length of the CDR3 is 14 residues. CDR3 sequence (DNA): TGCAGTGCTAGAGCAGCGGGGGGGCCCGGGGAGCTGTTTTTT. This codes for CSARAAGGPGELFF.

This clonotype appeared a single time. This rearrangement joins TRBV28 to TRBJ2-3; 8 nucleotides agree with TRBD2. The germline CDR1 and CDR2 sequences are MDHEN and SYDVKM. Germline trimming cut 2 bases from V and 6 bases from J; bases unmatched to any gene: 7. The CDR3 spans 15 residues. As DNA, the CDR3 is TGTGCCAGCAGTTTAGCACGGGGGGGCCGCGATACGCAGTATTTT. The encoded protein is CASSLARGGRDTQYF.

The chain employs TRBV5-1 and TRBJ2-1, with TRBD2 identical over 10 bases. The CDR3 runs 16 residues. The V gene end was trimmed by 0 bases and the J gene end by 9 bases; junction bases not matched to a gene: 9. The germline gives CDR1 SGHRS, CDR2 YFSETQ. The CDR3 loop is CASSLGLAGTTVEQFF. CDR3 DNA sequence: TGCGCCAGCAGCTTGGGACTAGCGGGTACCACCGTTGAGCAGTTCTTC.

The rearrangement uses TRBV29-1 and TRBJ2-5; D is uncertain. The V gene lost 1 base and the J gene lost 4 bases, with 10 bases spanning the gap. From germline, CDR1 is SQVTM and CDR2 ANQGSEA. The CDR3 runs to 13 residues. The CDR3 reads CSVEAGMRETQYF. The DNA of the CDR3 is TGCAGCGTTGAAGCCGGAATGCGAGAGACCCAGTACTTC.

The J gene is TRBJ2-1, the V gene TRBV5-1, with TRBD1 identical over 7 bases. The CDR3 sequence is 14 residues long. The germline gives CDR1 SGHRS, CDR2 YFSETQ. With V trimmed by 0 bases and J by 7 bases, 4 bases remained unmatched. CDR3 bases: TGCGCCAGCAGCTTGGGGGACAGACAGAATGAGCAGTTCTTC. Residues: CASSLGDRQNEQFF.

The chain joins TRBV13 to TRBJ2-5, with no clear D. The CDR3 sequence is 15 residues long. Trimming pared 2 bases from V and 5 bases from J, leaving 15 bases between. Germline CDR1 and CDR2: PRHDT and FYEKMQ (reference sequence). CDR3: CASSLRIVGAETQYF. DNA for the CDR3: TGTGCCAGCAGCTTAAGGATAGTTGGCGCGGAGACCCAGTACTTC.

The rearrangement uses TRBV5-6 and TRBJ2-7; D not certain. The CDR3 is 14 residues long. Per the germline V gene, CDR1 is SGHDT and CDR2 is YYEEEE. V was shortened by 1 base and J by 2 bases, with 10 bases between the two germline ends. The DNA of the CDR3 is TGTGCCAGCAGCTTGTATAGAATGCCCTACGAGCAGTACTTC. Amino acids: CASSLYRMPYEQYF.

V gene TRBV15 combines with J gene TRBJ1-3; D may be TRBD1 (5 bases). This CDR3 has 14 amino acids. Germline lookup yields CDR1 LNHNV and CDR2 YYDKDF (reference sequence). V gave up 1 base and J gave up 6 bases, with 10 bases separating them. The CDR3 sequence: CATSRGGLENTIYF. The CDR3 DNA follows: TGTGCCACCAGCAGAGGGGGGTTAGAAAACACCATATATTTT.

The genes are TRBV11-2 and TRBJ1-2, with D maybe TRBD1 (6 bases). Germline-derived CDR1 and CDR2 are SGHAT and FQNNGV. With 5 bases removed from V and 4 bases from J, the gap between germline ends came to 11 bases. The CDR3 length is 13 residues. CDR3 protein: CASSTQGPYGYTF. CDR3 in DNA: TGTGCCAGCAGCACACAGGGCCCCTATGGCTACACCTTC.

The chain combines TRBV9 with TRBJ2-1, with 12 bases lining up with TRBD2. Germline V gives CDR1 SGDLS, CDR2 YYNGEE. Losses at the gene ends were 3 bases for V and 10 bases for J; bases not matched to a gene: 11. The CDR3 length is 16 residues. This CDR3 reads CASSAGPSGGAWEQFF. CDR3 nucleotides: TGTGCCAGCAGCGCGGGCCCTAGCGGGGGGGCTTGGGAGCAGTTCTTC.

The chain joins TRBV4-3 to TRBJ2-1, with no clear D. The CDR3 loop spans 13 amino acids. V shed 1 base and J shed 5 bases, with 6 bases lying between them. In germline, CDR1 is LGHNA, CDR2 YSLEER. The CDR3 DNA follows: TGCGCCAGCAGCCAAGCTCTGCACAATGAGCAGTTCTTC. Amino acids: CASSQALHNEQFF.